This is a list of T cell receptor beta chains from one sample in a study of blood T cells in healthy people across ages. Via MiXCR, TCRdb re-called the 5' RACE reads, giving one row per CDR3 protein. The table records about 640,000 distinct CDR3 sequences, under 30% of them present only once. Specimen: blood. The receptors come from a woman older than 75 in good health. CDR3s include the opening cysteine and the closing phenylalanine or tryptophan. D genes are given only for firm matches. Clone sizes are given selectively: once, few, many, or a class where the clone is expanded.

abundance: many; j_gene: TRBJ2-2; d_gene: .; v_gene: TRBV7-9; CDR3aa: CASSIVGQRNTGELFF; CDR3nt: TGTGCCAGCAGCATAGTGGGGCAGAGAAACACCGGGGAGCTGTTTTTT
abundance: .; j_gene: TRBJ1-1; d_gene: .; v_gene: TRBV30; CDR3aa: CAWTRGYEAFF; CDR3nt: TGTGCCTGGACCAGGGGATATGAAGCTTTCTTT
abundance: .; j_gene: TRBJ2-7; d_gene: .; v_gene: TRBV4-3; CDR3aa: CASSQDWWGGRNEQYF; CDR3nt: TGCGCCAGCAGCCAAGATTGGTGGGGGGGGCGCAACGAGCAGTACTTC
abundance: many; j_gene: TRBJ1-2; d_gene: .; v_gene: TRBV7-6; CDR3aa: CASSLEEGGVSYGYTF; CDR3nt: TGTGCCAGCAGCCTCGAGGAAGGCGGGGTTTCCTATGGCTACACCTTC
abundance: many; j_gene: TRBJ2-7; d_gene: .; v_gene: TRBV3-1; CDR3aa: CASSQDGLYEQYF; CDR3nt: TGTGCCAGCAGCCAAGATGGGCTCTACGAGCAGTACTTC
abundance: few; j_gene: TRBJ1-5; d_gene: .; v_gene: TRBV12-3/TRBV12-4; CDR3aa: CASSLGGGIINQPQHF; CDR3nt: TGTGCCAGCAGTTTAGGGGGGGGGATCATTAATCAGCCCCAGCATTTT
abundance: .; j_gene: TRBJ1-1; d_gene: TRBD1; v_gene: TRBV18; CDR3aa: CASSPRTGGGNTEAFF; CDR3nt: TGTGCCAGCTCACCTAGGACAGGGGGCGGTAACACTGAAGCTTTCTTT
abundance: .; j_gene: TRBJ2-7; d_gene: .; v_gene: TRBV28; CDR3aa: CASSLGLGGQYF; CDR3nt: TGTGCCAGCAGTTTAGGGCTCGGGGGGCAGTACTTC
abundance: many; j_gene: TRBJ2-1; d_gene: TRBD2; v_gene: TRBV7-3; CDR3aa: CASSVDGTSNYEQFF; CDR3nt: TGTGCCAGCAGCGTCGACGGGACTAGTAATTATGAGCAGTTCTTC
abundance: few; j_gene: TRBJ1-1; d_gene: .; v_gene: TRBV30; CDR3aa: CAWRPGVGATEAFF; CDR3nt: TGTGCCTGGAGGCCCGGAGTGGGGGCCACTGAAGCTTTCTTT
abundance: .; j_gene: TRBJ2-2; d_gene: .; v_gene: TRBV19; CDR3aa: CASSTHRNTGELFF; CDR3nt: TGTGCCAGTAGTACCCATAGGAACACCGGGGAGCTGTTTTTT
abundance: .; j_gene: TRBJ1-1; d_gene: .; v_gene: TRBV5-1; CDR3aa: CASSLVPANTEAFF; CDR3nt: TGCGCCAGCAGCTTGGTACCGGCGAACACTGAAGCTTTCTTT
abundance: many; j_gene: TRBJ1-1; d_gene: .; v_gene: TRBV7-9; CDR3aa: CASSLSSLNTEAFF; CDR3nt: TGTGCCAGCAGCTTATCCAGTCTGAACACTGAAGCTTTCTTT
abundance: many; j_gene: TRBJ2-1; d_gene: TRBD2; v_gene: TRBV27; CDR3aa: CASRRLAGTYNEQFF; CDR3nt: TGTGCCAGCAGGCGACTAGCGGGGACCTACAATGAGCAGTTCTTC
abundance: .; j_gene: TRBJ2-5; d_gene: .; v_gene: TRBV20-1; CDR3aa: CSARTRERRSQETQYF; CDR3nt: TGCAGTGCTAGAACTAGGGAGAGACGCAGCCAAGAGACCCAGTACTTC
abundance: many; j_gene: TRBJ1-2; d_gene: .; v_gene: TRBV20-1; CDR3aa: CSASTGMTYGYTF; CDR3nt: TGCAGTGCTAGTACAGGGATGACCTATGGCTACACCTTC
abundance: many; j_gene: TRBJ2-5; d_gene: .; v_gene: TRBV15; CDR3aa: CATSRDGLSTETQYF; CDR3nt: TGTGCCACCAGCAGAGATGGTCTCAGTACCGAGACCCAGTACTTC
abundance: .; j_gene: TRBJ2-1; d_gene: TRBD2; v_gene: TRBV5-1; CDR3aa: CASSLAAGETEQFF; CDR3nt: TGCGCCAGCAGCTTGGCGGCGGGGGAAACTGAGCAGTTCTTC
abundance: many; j_gene: TRBJ2-5; d_gene: .; v_gene: TRBV3-1; CDR3aa: CASSQGIGGRGQYF; CDR3nt: TGTGCCAGCAGCCAAGGGATCGGGGGCCGTGGGCAGTACTTC
abundance: many; j_gene: TRBJ2-3; d_gene: .; v_gene: TRBV20-1; CDR3aa: CSASALTTDTQYF; CDR3nt: TGCAGTGCTAGTGCTCTAACCACAGATACGCAGTATTTT
abundance: .; j_gene: TRBJ2-3; d_gene: .; v_gene: TRBV14; CDR3aa: CASSQDFTITDTQYF; CDR3nt: TGTGCCAGCAGCCAAGATTTCACAATTACAGATACGCAGTATTTT
abundance: once; j_gene: TRBJ2-1; d_gene: .; v_gene: TRBV7-9; CDR3aa: CASSRVGSYNEQFF; CDR3nt: TGTGCCAGCAGCCGAGTAGGCTCCTACAATGAGCAGTTCTTC
abundance: many; j_gene: TRBJ2-3; d_gene: .; v_gene: TRBV9; CDR3aa: CASSVEGLPGGTDTQYF; CDR3nt: TGTGCCAGCAGCGTAGAGGGACTCCCTGGAGGTACAGATACGCAGTATTTT
abundance: few; j_gene: TRBJ1-2; d_gene: TRBD1; v_gene: TRBV18; CDR3aa: CASSPDRGIYGYTF; CDR3nt: TGTGCCAGCTCGCCAGACAGGGGGATTTATGGCTACACCTTC
abundance: .; j_gene: TRBJ2-3; d_gene: TRBD1; v_gene: TRBV5-1; CDR3aa: CAGSLAQGVSTDTQYF; CDR3nt: TGCGCCGGCAGCTTGGCCCAGGGGGTTAGCACAGATACGCAGTATTTT
abundance: .; j_gene: TRBJ2-5; d_gene: .; v_gene: TRBV3-1; CDR3aa: CASSQEGREVSETQYF; CDR3nt: TGTGCCAGCAGCCAAGAGGGCAGGGAGGTCTCAGAGACCCAGTACTTC
abundance: .; j_gene: TRBJ2-5; d_gene: .; v_gene: TRBV20-1; CDR3aa: CSARSLGPTSDRETQYF; CDR3nt: TGCAGTGCTCGCTCCCTAGGGCCTACGTCGGATAGGGAGACCCAGTACTTC
abundance: once; j_gene: TRBJ1-1; d_gene: .; v_gene: TRBV6-1; CDR3aa: CACTLGTVMNTEAFF; CDR3nt: TGTGCCTGCACCCTAGGGACGGTAATGAACACTGAAGCTTTCTTT
abundance: many; j_gene: TRBJ2-7; d_gene: TRBD1; v_gene: TRBV20-1; CDR3aa: CSAKGPDRVSGEQYF; CDR3nt: TGCAGTGCCAAAGGTCCGGACAGGGTGAGTGGCGAGCAGTACTTC
abundance: .; j_gene: TRBJ1-4; d_gene: .; v_gene: TRBV5-1; CDR3aa: CASSPSGRRDEKLFF; CDR3nt: TGCGCCAGCAGCCCCTCGGGACGCCGGGATGAAAAACTGTTTTTT
abundance: few; j_gene: TRBJ1-4; d_gene: .; v_gene: TRBV28; CDR3aa: CASSSLLQIGIGEKLFF; CDR3nt: TGTGCCAGCAGTTCCCTCCTTCAGATTGGGATAGGAGAAAAACTGTTTTTT
abundance: few; j_gene: TRBJ1-2; d_gene: TRBD1; v_gene: TRBV6-6; CDR3aa: CASSYPQGAYGYTF; CDR3nt: TGTGCCAGCAGTTACCCGCAGGGGGCGTATGGCTACACCTTC